The 21 T cell receptor beta chains listed next were all sequenced from one sample in a study of shared clonotypes between healthy human individuals. Measured with immunoSEQ multiplex PCR; TCRdb has only the in-frame clones, and not every one. The profile shows roughly 100,000 clones, roughly 66% of them singletons. Input material: memory CD8+ T cells sorted from blood. Regarding subset: CD45RO+ cells pooled with CCR7-negative TemRA cells. These receptors all come from a woman in her thirties in good health.

The J gene is TRBJ2-2, the V gene TRBV2, with TRBD2 matching 8 bases. V shed 6 bases, J shed 7 bases, and the junction held 10 bases outside the gene matches. CDR3 size: 15 residues. CDR1 and CDR2 (germline): SNHLY, FYNNEI. The CDR3 DNA reads TGTGCCAGCAGAGAGGGGACTAGTGGGGTCGGGGAGCTGTTTTTT. Its translation: CASREGTSGVGELFF.

This sequence joins TRBV5-1 and TRBJ2-4, with D maybe TRBD1 (5 bases). Trimming took 0 bases from V and 2 from J, leaving 12 bases between them. The CDR3 contains 16 residues. The germline V gene encodes CDR1 SGHRS and CDR2 YFSETQ. This CDR3 is CASSLGGGHTKNIQYF. The DNA of the CDR3 is TGCGCCAGCAGCTTGGGGGGTGGACACACCAAAAACATTCAGTACTTC.

In this sample, this clone turned up a few times. The chain links TRBV5-8 to TRBJ1-3, with unresolved D. This CDR3 spans 16 amino acids. Germline V gene sequence: CDR1 SGHTS, CDR2 YDEGEE. Trimming took off 7 bases at V and 0 bases at J, with 17 bases between the two ends. The chain's CDR3 is CASRRGLGYSGNTIYF. Written as DNA, the CDR3 is TGTGCCAGCCGACGTGGATTGGGATACTCTGGAAACACCATATATTTT.

This chain joins TRBV6-1 and TRBJ2-5; 10 bases map to TRBD2. Germline CDR1 is MNHNS and CDR2 is SASEGT. The CDR3 runs to 14 residues. V trimming: 8 bases; J trimming: 1 base; junction bases outside the gene matches: 4. For the CDR3, the DNA is TGTGCCAGCGTAGCGGGAGGCCCCCAAGAGACCCAGTACTTC. It encodes CASVAGGPQETQYF.

The gene calls are TRBV6-5 and TRBJ2-3, with 8 bases fitting TRBD1. The V gene end was trimmed by 6 bases and the J gene end by 3 bases; junction bases not matched to a gene: 8. Germline V gives CDR1 MNHEY, CDR2 SVGAGI. This CDR3 comprises 15 residues. As DNA, the CDR3 is TGTGCCAGCAGCCGGGGACAGGAAACGACAGATACGCAGTATTTT. This translates into CASSRGQETTDTQYF.

This clone was found a few times. The chain uses TRBV2 and TRBJ2-7; TRBD2 agrees at 12 bases. The V and J ends lost 5 bases and 4 bases, in that order; junction bases with no gene match: 6. The CDR3 runs 15 residues. Germline assignment: CDR1 SNHLY and CDR2 FYNNEI. The CDR3 region has the DNA TGTGCCAGCAGTCCCAAGACTAGCGGGGGATACGAGCAGTACTTC. Protein sequence: CASSPKTSGGYEQYF.

This chain connects TRBV19 to TRBJ2-6, with D unclear. V was trimmed by 3 bases and J by 0 bases, leaving 9 bases between them. Germline loops: CDR1 LNHDA, CDR2 SQIVND (reference sequence). The CDR3 totals 16 residues. The CDR3 here is CASSMDPGSGANVLTF. Here the CDR3 DNA reads TGTGCCAGTAGTATGGATCCGGGCTCTGGGGCCAACGTCCTGACTTTC.

The chain recombines TRBV6-6 with TRBJ2-2; possible D gene TRBD1, 5 bases. The CDR3 contains 16 residues. The germline CDR1 and CDR2 sequences are MNHNY and SVGAGI (reference sequence). Trimming removed 4 bases at V and 7 bases at J, with 19 bases between. CDR3 nucleotides: TGTGCCAGCAGTTCCTTTAGCCAGGGAATGGGCGGGGAGCTGTTTTTT. This codes for CASSSFSQGMGGELFF.

This clone was detected a few times. The V and J genes are TRBV7-9 and TRBJ2-1, with D perhaps matching TRBD2 (5 bases). V was shortened by 9 bases and J by 6 bases, with 12 bases between the two germline ends. Germline V gives CDR1 SEHNR, CDR2 FQNEAQ (reference sequence). The CDR3 has 12 residues. The CDR3 protein is CAREGSGNEQFF. The CDR3, as DNA: TGTGCCAGAGAAGGGAGTGGCAATGAGCAGTTCTTC.

The rearrangement links TRBV29-1 to TRBJ2-3; unclear D gene. The CDR3 extends over 14 amino acids. The V and J ends lost 0 bases and 2 bases respectively, with 9 bases between them. CDR1 is SQVTM, CDR2 ANQGSEA, per germline. CDR3 loop: CSVEDGWLTDTQYF. Here the CDR3 DNA reads TGCAGCGTTGAAGATGGATGGCTCACAGATACGCAGTATTTT.

The rearrangement joins TRBV27 to TRBJ2-7, with a possible D match to TRBD2 (7 bases). The germline V gene encodes CDR1 MNHEY and CDR2 SMNVEV (reference sequence). This CDR3 is built from 15 residues. Trimming took off 7 bases at V and 9 bases at J, with 25 bases between the two ends. This chain's CDR3 is CASTPLRGALGGQYF. The CDR3 DNA sequence: TGTGCCAGCACCCCCCTCCGGGGGGCGCTGGGGGGGCAGTACTTC.

Concerning this clone: Mismatch with germline at one junction end may stem from a read error. This chain joins TRBV28 and TRBJ2-5, with D perhaps assigned TRBD1 or TRBD2 (5 bases each). The CDR3 loop spans 14 amino acids. Per the germline V gene, CDR1 is MDHEN and CDR2 is SYDVKM. CDR3 residues: CATMGPGNQETQYF. In DNA form, the CDR3 reads TGTGCCACCATGGGACCAGGGAACCAGGAGACCCAGTACTTC.

CDR3 sequence: CASSLTEGIVDGYTF. For the CDR3, the DNA is TGTGCCAGCAGTTTGACCGAGGGGATCGTGGATGGCTACACCTTC. This chain joins TRBV13 and TRBJ1-2, with D possibly matching TRBD1 (5 bases). The CDR3 sequence is 15 residues long. From germline, CDR1 is PRHDT and CDR2 FYEKMQ (reference sequence). Trimming stripped 6 bases from V and 6 bases from J, with 20 bases between.

This clone appeared a few times. V and J are TRBV15 and TRBJ2-7, with a possible D match to TRBD1 (6 bases). CDR1 is LNHNV, CDR2 YYDKDF, per germline (reference sequence). Trimming pared 5 bases from V and 2 bases from J, leaving 13 bases between. This CDR3 has 14 amino acids. The CDR3 protein is CATSGRTDPYEQYF. In DNA, the CDR3 is TGTGCCACCAGCGGACGGACAGACCCCTACGAGCAGTACTTC.

The chain couples TRBV5-6 to TRBJ1-1; D gene unclear. V lost 2 bases and J 2 bases, leaving 10 bases between the germline ends. Germline V gives CDR1 SGHDT, CDR2 YYEEEE. The CDR3 extends over 14 amino acids. The CDR3 coding sequence is TGTGCCAGCAGCTTTGACGGACTAAACACTGAAGCTTTCTTT. Translation: CASSFDGLNTEAFF.

The rearrangement joins TRBV6-6 to TRBJ2-2, with D uncertain. Trimming removed 0 bases from V and 3 bases from J, with 5 bases in between. The germline CDR1 and CDR2 sequences are MNHNY and SVGAGI (reference sequence). This CDR3 is 14 amino acids long. The CDR3 sequence: CASSYSGYTGELFF. The CDR3 coding sequence is TGTGCCAGCAGTTACTCGGGGTACACCGGGGAGCTGTTTTTT.

Remarks on this clone: Since a far larger clone is one base different, this is likely a read error. The V call is TRBV7-8, the J call TRBJ1-5; D unclear. CDR3 length: 13 residues. With 6 bases removed from V and 1 base from J, the gap between germline ends came to 7 bases. Germline V CDR1 and CDR2: SGHVS, FQNEAQ. The CDR3 is CASSTESNQPQHF. CDR3 sequence (DNA): TGTGCCAGCAGTACAGAGAGCAATCAGCCCCAGCATTTT.

Many counts were recorded for this clone. V and J are TRBV5-1 and TRBJ2-7; the match to TRBD2 covers 7 bases. The germline V gene has CDR1 SGHRS and CDR2 YFSETQ. The CDR3 has 15 amino acids. V was clipped by 0 bases and J by 0 bases; unmatched bases: 3. For the CDR3, the DNA is TGCGCCAGCAGCTTGGGGCTAGCGGCCTCCTACGAGCAGTACTTC. As protein: CASSLGLAASYEQYF.

This clone appeared many times. This chain joins TRBV11-3 and TRBJ2-2; D gene unclear. The CDR3 is 14 residues long. V lost 2 bases to trimming and J lost 4 bases, with 8 bases between them. Looked up from germline, CDR1 is SGHNT and CDR2 is YENEEA. CDR3 coding DNA: TGTGCCAGCAGCTTAACCCCCCTCACCGGGGAGCTGTTTTTT. Its translation: CASSLTPLTGELFF. The full variable domain, with the rest looked up from reference TRBV11-3 and TRBJ2-2, is EAGVVQSPRYKIIEKKQPVAFWCNPISGHNTLYWYLQNLGQGPELLIRYENEEAVDDSQLPKDRFSAERLKGVDSTLKIQPAELGDSAVYLCASSLTPLTGELFFGEGSRLTVL.

This clone was observed a handful of times. The chain is built from TRBV27 and TRBJ2-1; the D gene is possibly TRBD2 (5 bases). The length of the CDR3 is 15 residues. V was clipped by 8 bases and J by 0 bases, with 14 bases between them. Germline CDR1 MNHEY, CDR2 SMNVEV (reference sequence). The CDR3 sequence: CASCSGEHSYNEQFF. The CDR3 region has the DNA TGTGCCAGCTGCTCCGGGGAGCACTCCTACAATGAGCAGTTCTTC.

This chain connects TRBV4-2 to TRBJ2-5; maybe TRBD1 (6 bases). Trimming shortened V by 7 bases and J by 7 bases, and 19 bases separated the two germline ends. From germline, CDR1 is LGHNA and CDR2 YNFKEQ. The CDR3 runs to 14 residues. The CDR3 loop is CASTPRPAGVTQYF. In DNA, the CDR3 is TGTGCCAGCACCCCCCGGCCAGCAGGGGTGACCCAGTACTTC.